This TCR beta chain was documented in a study of OX40 agonist ivuxolimab in advanced cancers. About the study: Participants averaged roughly 60 years of age (range about 23 to 80) and were roughly 80% male. Prior therapy, whether anti-PD-1, anti-PD-L1 or anti-CTLA-4, was allowed, and approximately 37% had some. Study-wide results and caveats: CD8+ T cells averaged more expanded clones than CD4+.

Concerning this clone: The antigen is undetermined.

Autoimmune disease history or systemic immunosuppression barred patients. Germline CDR1 MDHEN, CDR2 SYDVKM. The CDR3 has 17 residues. With V trimmed by 3 bases and J by 4 bases, 12 bases remained unmatched. TCRdb's copy holds only in-frame clones and misses some; the assay was immunoSEQ multiplex PCR. The sample lists about 60,000 clones; roughly nine tenths were seen once. This receptor was obtained from an adult with an advanced solid tumor such as melanoma, head and neck, liver or kidney cancer. The chain is built from TRBV28 and TRBJ1-5; 7 bases map to TRBD1. Sequences were derived from CD4+ or CD8+ T cells sorted from blood, sampled in a trial of the OX40 agonist ivuxolimab. The CDR3 DNA is TGTGCCAGCAGTTTGGCCCGCCAGGGGGGAGAGAATCAGCCCCAGCATTTT. Protein product: CASSLARQGGENQPQHF.